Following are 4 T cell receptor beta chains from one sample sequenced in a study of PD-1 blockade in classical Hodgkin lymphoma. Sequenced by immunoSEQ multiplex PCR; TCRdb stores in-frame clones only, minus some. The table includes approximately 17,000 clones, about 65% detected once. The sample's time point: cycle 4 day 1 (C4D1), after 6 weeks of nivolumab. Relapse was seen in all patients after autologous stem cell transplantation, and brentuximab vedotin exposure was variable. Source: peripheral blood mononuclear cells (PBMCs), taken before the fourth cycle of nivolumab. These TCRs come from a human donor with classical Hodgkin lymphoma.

The CDR3 here is CASSLDPSSVPYEQYF. The CDR3 DNA reads as TGCGCCAGCAGCTTGGATCCTAGCTCGGTACCCTACGAGCAGTACTTC. This rearrangement joins TRBV5-1 to TRBJ2-7; maybe TRBD2 (5 bases). CDR1 is SGHRS and CDR2 is YFSETQ in the germline V gene. V lost 0 bases and J lost 2, with 15 bases in between. The CDR3 sequence is 16 residues long. The full variable domain, its missing parts supplied by reference TRBV5-1 and TRBJ2-7, is KAGVTQTPRYLIKTRGQQVTLSCSPISGHRSVSWYQQTPGQGLQFLFEYFSETQRNKGNFPGRFSGRQFSNSRSEMNVSTLELGDSALYLCASSLDPSSVPYEQYFGPGTRLTVT.

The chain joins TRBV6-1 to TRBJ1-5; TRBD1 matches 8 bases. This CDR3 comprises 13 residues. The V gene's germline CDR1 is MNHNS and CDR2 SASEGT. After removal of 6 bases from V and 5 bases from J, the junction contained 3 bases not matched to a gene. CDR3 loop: CASRMGQDQPQHF. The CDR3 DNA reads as TGTGCCAGCAGGATGGGACAGGATCAGCCCCAGCATTTT.

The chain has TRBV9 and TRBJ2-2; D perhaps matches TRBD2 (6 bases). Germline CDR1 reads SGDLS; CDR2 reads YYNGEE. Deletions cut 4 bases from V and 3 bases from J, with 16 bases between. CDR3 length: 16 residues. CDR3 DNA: TGTGCCAGCAGCTTAAATCCGGAGCGGGACACCGGGGAGCTGTTTTTT. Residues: CASSLNPERDTGELFF.

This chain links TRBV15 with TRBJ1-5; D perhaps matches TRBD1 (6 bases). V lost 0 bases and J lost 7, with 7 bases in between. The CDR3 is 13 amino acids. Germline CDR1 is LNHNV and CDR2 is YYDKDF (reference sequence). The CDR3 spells CATSREGQQPQHF. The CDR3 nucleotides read TGTGCCACCAGCAGAGAAGGACAGCAGCCCCAGCATTTT.